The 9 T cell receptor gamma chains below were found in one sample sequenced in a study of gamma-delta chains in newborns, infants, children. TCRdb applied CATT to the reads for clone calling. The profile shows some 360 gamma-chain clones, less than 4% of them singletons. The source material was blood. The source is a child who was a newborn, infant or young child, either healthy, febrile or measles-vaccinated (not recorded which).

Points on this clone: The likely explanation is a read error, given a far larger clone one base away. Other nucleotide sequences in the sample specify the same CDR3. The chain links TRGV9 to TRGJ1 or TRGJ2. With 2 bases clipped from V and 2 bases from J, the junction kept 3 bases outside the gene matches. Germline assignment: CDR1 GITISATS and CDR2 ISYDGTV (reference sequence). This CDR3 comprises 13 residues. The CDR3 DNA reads TGTGCCTTGTGGGAGGCCCATTATTATAAGAAACTCTTT. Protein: CALWEAHYYKKLF.

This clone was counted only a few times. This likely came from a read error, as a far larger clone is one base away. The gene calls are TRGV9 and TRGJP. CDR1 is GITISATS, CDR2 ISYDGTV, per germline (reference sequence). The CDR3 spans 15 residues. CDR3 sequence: CALWEQELGKKTKVF. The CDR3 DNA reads TGTGCCTTGTGGGAGCAAGAGTTGGGCAAAAAAACCAAGGTATTT.

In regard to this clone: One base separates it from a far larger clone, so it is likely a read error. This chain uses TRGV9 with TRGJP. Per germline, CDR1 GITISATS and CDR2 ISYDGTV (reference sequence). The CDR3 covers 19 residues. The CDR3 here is CALWEVQHGVKLCKKIKVF. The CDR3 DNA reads TGTGCCTTGTGGGAGGTGCAGCATGGGGTAAAGTTGTGCAAAAAAATCAAGGTATTT.

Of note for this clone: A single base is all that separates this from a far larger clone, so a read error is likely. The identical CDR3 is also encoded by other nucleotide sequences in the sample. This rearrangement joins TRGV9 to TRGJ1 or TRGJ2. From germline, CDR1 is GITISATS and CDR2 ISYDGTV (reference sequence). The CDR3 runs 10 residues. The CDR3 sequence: CALWEGKKLF. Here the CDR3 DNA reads TGTGCTTTGTGGGAGGGTAAGAAACTCTTT.

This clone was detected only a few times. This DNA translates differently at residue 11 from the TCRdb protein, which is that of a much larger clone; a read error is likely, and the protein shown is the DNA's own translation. The CDR3 spells CALWEALQLGEKIKVF. DNA for the CDR3: TGTGCCTTGTGGGAGGCCCTCCAGTTGGGCGAAAAAATCAAGGTATTT. The chain joins TRGV9 to TRGJP. Germline V CDR1 and CDR2: GITISATS, ISYDGTV (reference sequence). This CDR3 has 16 residues.

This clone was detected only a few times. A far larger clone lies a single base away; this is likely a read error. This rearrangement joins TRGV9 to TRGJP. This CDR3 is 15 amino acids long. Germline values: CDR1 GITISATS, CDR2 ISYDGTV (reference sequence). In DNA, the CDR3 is TGTGCCTCGTGGGGTCAAGAGTTGGGCAAAAAAATCAAGGTATTT. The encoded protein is CASWGQELGKKIKVF.

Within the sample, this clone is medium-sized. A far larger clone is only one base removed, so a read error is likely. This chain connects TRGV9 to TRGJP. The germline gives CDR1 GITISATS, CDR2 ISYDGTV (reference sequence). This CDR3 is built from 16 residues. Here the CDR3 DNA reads TGTGCCTTGTGGGAGGTGCAAGGGTTGGGCAAAAAAATCAAGGTATTT. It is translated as CALWEVQGLGKKIKVF.

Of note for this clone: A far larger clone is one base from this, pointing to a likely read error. The CDR3 loop reads CTTWDVIKKLF. In DNA form, the CDR3 reads TGTACCACCTGGGACGTCATTAAGAAACTCTTT. The V and J genes are TRGV2 and TRGJ1 or TRGJ2. Germline V lookup: CDR1 EGSNGY, CDR2 YDSYNSKV. This CDR3 region has 11 residues.

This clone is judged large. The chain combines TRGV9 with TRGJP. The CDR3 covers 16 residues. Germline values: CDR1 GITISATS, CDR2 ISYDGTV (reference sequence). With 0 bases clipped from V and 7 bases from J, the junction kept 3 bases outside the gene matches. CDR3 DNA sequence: TGTGCCTTGTGGGAGGTGGAGGAGTTGGGCAAAAAAATCAAGGTATTT. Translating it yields CALWEVEELGKKIKVF.